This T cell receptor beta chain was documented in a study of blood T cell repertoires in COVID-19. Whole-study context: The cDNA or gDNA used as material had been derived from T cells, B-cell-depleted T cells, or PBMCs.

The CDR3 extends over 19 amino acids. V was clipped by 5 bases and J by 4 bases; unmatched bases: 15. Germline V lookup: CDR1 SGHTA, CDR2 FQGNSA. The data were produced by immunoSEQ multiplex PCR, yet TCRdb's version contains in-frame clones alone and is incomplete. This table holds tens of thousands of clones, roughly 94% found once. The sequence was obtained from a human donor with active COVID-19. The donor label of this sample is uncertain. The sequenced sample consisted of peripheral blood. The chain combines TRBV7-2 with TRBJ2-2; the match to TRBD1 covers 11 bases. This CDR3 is CASSPLGTGGPRGTGELFF. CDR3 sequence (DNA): TGTGCCAGCAGCCCCCTGGGGACAGGGGGTCCCAGGGGCACCGGGGAGCTGTTTTTT.